Presented here are 18 T cell receptor beta chains from one specimen sequenced in a study of cytomegalovirus exposure and HLA in healthy donors. 13 Jbeta primers and 60 Vbeta primers were used for the PCR. Sequencing used immunoSEQ multiplex PCR; TCRdb keeps in-frame clones, though not all of them. Here the sample spans about 160,000 clones, around 80% being singletons. Sequencing used PBMCs. The receptors were gathered from a man between 40 and 49 years old in good health and CMV-seronegative.

The chain recombines TRBV19 with TRBJ2-7, with no clear D. This CDR3 region has 13 residues. V shed 1 base and J shed 3 bases, with 7 bases lying between them. The V gene's germline CDR1 is LNHDA and CDR2 SQIVND (reference sequence). The CDR3 DNA follows: TGTGCCAGTAGTATAGGCCAGAACTACGAGCAGTACTTC. The encoded protein is CASSIGQNYEQYF.

The chain combines TRBV7-2 with TRBJ2-1, with no clear D. CDR3 size: 12 residues. Germline V gene sequence: CDR1 SGHTA, CDR2 FQGNSA. With 2 bases removed from V and 7 bases from J, the gap between germline ends came to 6 bases. The CDR3 sequence is CASSLSGNEQFF. In DNA form, the CDR3 reads TGTGCCAGCAGCTTATCAGGAAATGAGCAGTTCTTC.

The chain couples TRBV5-1 to TRBJ2-7; TRBD2 matches at 12 bases. The CDR3 sequence is 18 residues long. CDR1 SGHRS and CDR2 YFSETQ come from the germline V gene. With V trimmed by 0 bases and J by 2 bases, 9 bases remained unmatched. CDR3 in DNA: TGCGCCAGCAGCTTGGTGGGGGGGGGACTAGCGGGTACCTACGAGCAGTACTTC. It specifies CASSLVGGGLAGTYEQYF. Full variable domain (remainder filled in from reference TRBV5-1 and TRBJ2-7): KAGVTQTPRYLIKTRGQQVTLSCSPISGHRSVSWYQQTPGQGLQFLFEYFSETQRNKGNFPGRFSGRQFSNSRSEMNVSTLELGDSALYLCASSLVGGGLAGTYEQYFGPGTRLTVT.

The rearrangement links TRBV25-1 to TRBJ1-2; TRBD1 matches at 9 bases. V was pared by 4 bases and J by 6 bases, with 3 bases of the junction left unmatched. CDR1 MGHDK and CDR2 SYGVNS come from the germline V gene. The CDR3 has 13 residues. The CDR3 sequence: CASSAGQGHGYTF. CDR3 in DNA: TGTGCCAGCAGTGCGGGACAGGGTCATGGCTACACCTTC.

The chain couples TRBV7-2 to TRBJ2-1, with D tentatively TRBD2 (7 bases). Germline values: CDR1 SGHTA, CDR2 FQGNSA. The CDR3 consists of 15 residues. V gave up 2 bases and J gave up 5 bases, with 13 bases separating them. The CDR3 DNA reads as TGTGCCAGCAGCTTAAATCGGGGGGCAAACAATGAGCAGTTCTTC. This encodes CASSLNRGANNEQFF.

This clone was recorded a few times. The V gene is TRBV2, the J gene TRBJ2-3, with 8 nucleotides matching TRBD1. CDR1 SNHLY and CDR2 FYNNEI come from the germline V gene. This CDR3 has 14 residues. V lost 8 bases and J lost 1; bases outside the gene matches: 5. The CDR3: CASGDRSGTDTQYF. Written as DNA, the CDR3 is TGTGCCAGCGGGGACAGGTCGGGCACAGATACGCAGTATTTT.

This chain uses TRBV20-1 with TRBJ2-7; D ambiguous. This CDR3 spans 10 amino acids. CDR1 is DFQATT, CDR2 SNEGSKA, per germline (reference sequence). Trimming pared 6 bases from V and 3 bases from J, leaving 6 bases between. CDR3 sequence: CSALDYEQYF. CDR3 nucleotides: TGCAGTGCACTTGACTACGAGCAGTACTTC.

With regard to this clone: One end of the junction fails to match germline, which may point to a read error. The chain carries TRBV19 and TRBJ2-6, with D maybe TRBD1 (5 bases). Looked up from germline, CDR1 is LNHDA and CDR2 is SQIVND (reference sequence). The CDR3 contains 18 residues. CDR3 amino acids: CASSILPGRGSGANGLTF. In DNA, the CDR3 is TGTGCCAGTAGTATTTTGCCAGGAAGGGGCTCTGGGGCCAACGGCCTGACTTTC.

This clone occurred once. This sequence joins TRBV6-6 and TRBJ2-3, with TRBD1 as a possible D gene (7 bases). The CDR3 consists of 16 residues. The V gene's germline CDR1 is MNHNY and CDR2 SVGAGI (reference sequence). V dropped 0 bases and J dropped 4 bases, with 14 bases sitting between them. CDR3 nucleotide sequence: TGTGCCAGCAGTTACTCCCGGACAGGAGGGGCAGATACGCAGTATTTT. This codes for CASSYSRTGGADTQYF.

V and J are TRBV7-2 and TRBJ2-2; TRBD1 matches at 10 bases. J was trimmed by 8 bases and V by 7 bases; bases with no gene match: 10. This CDR3 comprises 15 residues. Germline-derived CDR1 and CDR2 are SGHTA and FQGNSA. This CDR3 reads CASMLWDRGLGELFF. CDR3 in DNA: TGTGCCAGCATGCTTTGGGACAGGGGATTGGGGGAGCTGTTTTTT.

In its sample, this clone was seen once. The CDR3 sequence is CSVEENRGTGELFF. CDR3 sequence (DNA): TGCAGCGTTGAAGAGAACCGCGGCACCGGGGAGCTGTTTTTT. The V call is TRBV29-1, the J call TRBJ2-2; D remains ambiguous. The CDR3 loop spans 14 amino acids. From germline, CDR1 is SQVTM and CDR2 ANQGSEA. Trimming took off 0 bases at V and 4 bases at J, with 9 bases between the two ends.

V is TRBV6-5 and J is TRBJ2-7; 12 nucleotides agree with TRBD2. CDR3 length: 15 residues. Trimming at V came to 6 bases and at J to 6 bases, leaving 9 bases not matched to a gene. Germline V lookup: CDR1 MNHEY, CDR2 SVGAGI. CDR3 DNA: TGTGCCAGCAGCAACCCGGGACTAGCGGGCTCCGAGCAGTACTTC. This codes for CASSNPGLAGSEQYF.

V usage is TRBV28 and J usage is TRBJ1-5; possibly TRBD1 for D (6 bases). The CDR3 totals 13 residues. Germline assignment: CDR1 MDHEN and CDR2 SYDVKM. Trimming removed 6 bases from V and 4 bases from J, with 10 bases in between. The CDR3, as DNA: TGTGCCAGCAGGGCAGGGGTTAATCAGCCCCAGCATTTT. Protein product: CASRAGVNQPQHF.

This clone was seen a handful of times. The CDR3 loop reads CASSSLYQPQHF. CDR3 DNA sequence: TGTGCCAGCAGTTCTCTATATCAGCCCCAGCATTTT. The genes are TRBV28 and TRBJ1-5; no clear D gene. This CDR3 contains 12 residues. V was clipped by 4 bases and J by 5 bases, with 6 bases between them. The germline gives CDR1 MDHEN, CDR2 SYDVKM.

The chain joins TRBV7-2 to TRBJ2-7, with D maybe TRBD2 (5 bases). Per germline, CDR1 SGHTA and CDR2 FQGNSA. The CDR3 extends over 14 amino acids. V dropped 3 bases and J dropped 2 bases, with 11 bases sitting between them. The DNA of the CDR3 is TGTGCCAGCAGCTTGCTCCCGGAGGCCTACGAGCAGTACTTC. Protein: CASSLLPEAYEQYF.

In this sample, this clone turned up a few times. This sequence joins TRBV5-1 and TRBJ2-2; 13 bases map to TRBD2. Trimming at V came to 2 bases and at J to 4 bases, leaving 11 bases not matched to a gene. The CDR3 length is 19 residues. The germline CDR1 and CDR2 sequences are SGHRS and YFSETQ. The CDR3 DNA sequence: TGCGCCAGCAGCTTTGGACTAGCGGGAGATCTCGGTGCCACCGGGGAGCTGTTTTTT. Translating it yields CASSFGLAGDLGATGELFF.

V and J are TRBV6-1 and TRBJ1-2; D perhaps matches TRBD1 (5 bases). Germline CDR1 MNHNS, CDR2 SASEGT. The V end was cut by 0 bases, the J end by 4 bases, with 9 bases between. The CDR3 consists of 14 residues. The CDR3 sequence is CASSEAGLLYGYTF. The CDR3 DNA follows: TGTGCCAGCAGTGAAGCGGGGCTCCTCTATGGCTACACCTTC.

This clone was recorded only once. The chain employs TRBV5-4 and TRBJ1-2; TRBD1 might be the D (6 bases). The V gene's germline CDR1 is SGHNT and CDR2 YYREEE (reference sequence). V was shortened by 4 bases and J by 6 bases, with 16 bases between the two germline ends. The CDR3 contains 14 residues. This CDR3 reads CASSPRPGADGYTF. In DNA form, the CDR3 reads TGTGCCAGCAGCCCGCGACCAGGGGCTGATGGCTACACCTTC.